This note documents a single T cell receptor beta chain sequence. This CDR3 region has 13 residues. V shed 4 bases, J shed 7 bases, and the junction held 5 bases outside the gene matches. Per germline, CDR1 MNHNS and CDR2 SASEGT. Assay used: immunoSEQ multiplex PCR; TCRdb lists only in-frame clones, some missing. The sample holds about 36,000 clones; around 85% are singletons and the top ten take roughly 7.2%. This record comes from a study of T cells in localized non-small cell lung cancer. This sample comprised peripheral blood, obtained before any cancer treatment. The TCR was taken from a woman aged 40-69 years with stage I lung adenocarcinoma. This chain uses TRBV6-1 with TRBJ2-5, with TRBD1 matching over 8 bases. The CDR3 coding sequence is TGTGCCAGCAGTGGGACAGGGTCGGCGACCCAGTACTTC. This sequence encodes CASSGTGSATQYF.